The present TCR beta chain was sequenced within a study of cytomegalovirus exposure and HLA in healthy donors. As for the study in general: A subsequent analysis stated that the 100 to 150 validation repertoires were run on the same platform as the approximately 700 first-cohort repertoires.

The V segment lost 0 bases and the J segment 1 base; nucleotides outside the gene matches: 11. Germline V gives CDR1 SEHNR, CDR2 FQNEAQ (reference sequence). The CDR3 totals 18 residues. About this clone: The antigen is undetermined.

Data came from immunoSEQ multiplex PCR; TCRdb stores just in-frame clones and leaves some out. The data show approximately 150,000 clones, approximately 88% seen once. Whole-study findings and limits: Cytomegalovirus status, reportedly, was diagnosed with high specificity and sensitivity by the classifier. The study put 150 to 200 TCR beta chains on its list as cytomegalovirus-associated. Three of the chains that were CMV-associated were confirmed in vitro to be specific for CMV antigens.

Source material: PBMCs. This chain connects TRBV7-9 to TRBJ1-1, with 7 positions matching TRBD1. The source is a man younger than 35 in good health and CMV-seropositive. The CDR3, as DNA: TGTGCCAGCAGCTTAGCTAAAGGGGGCTTGGGTAGGAACACTGAAGCTTTCTTT. Its translation: CASSLAKGGLGRNTEAFF.